One and the same sample provided the 3 T cell receptor beta chains below, sequenced in a study of control samples from healthy donors and cancer patients. Only in-frame clones appear in the TCRdb table, and some are missing; sequencing was by immunoSEQ multiplex PCR. This sample yields 100,000 to 130,000 clones, of which just under 85% are seen a single time; under 8.5% belongs to the top ten. Sequenced sample: blood. Receptor source: a man younger than 35 in good health.

V and J are TRBV5-1 and TRBJ2-3, with TRBD2 matching 11 bases. The J segment lost 5 bases and the V segment lost 2 bases, leaving 10 bases of the junction unmatched. Germline assignment: CDR1 SGHRS and CDR2 YFSETQ. CDR3 length: 17 amino acids. CDR3 DNA: TGCGCCAGCAGCTTTTTAGCGGGGGGGCTCCGAGGAGATACGCAGTATTTT. Its protein is CASSFLAGGLRGDTQYF.

J is TRBJ1-2 and V is TRBV5-1; 9 bases agree with TRBD1. The V gene end was trimmed by 0 bases and the J gene end by 4 bases; junction bases not matched to a gene: 10. Germline-derived CDR1 and CDR2 are SGHRS and YFSETQ. The CDR3 runs 17 residues. The CDR3 coding sequence is TGCGCCAGCAGCTTGGGCACAGGGGGCGTAGGGTCCTATGGCTACACCTTC. Translating gives CASSLGTGGVGSYGYTF.

The V call is TRBV28, the J call TRBJ1-5; D unresolved. V was shortened by 3 bases and J by 3 bases, with 9 bases between the two germline ends. Germline values: CDR1 MDHEN, CDR2 SYDVKM. The CDR3 has 14 residues. The chain's CDR3 is CASSFEQYNQPQHF. The CDR3 coding sequence is TGTGCCAGCAGTTTTGAACAGTACAATCAGCCCCAGCATTTT.